This T cell receptor beta chain was documented in a study of T cells in Graves' hyperthyroidism and ophthalmopathy. At least ten counts were recorded for this clonotype. The TCR beta CDR3 regions underwent amplification using RNA transcripts as the source. Primed by the HTBI set, a first-round RT-PCR was run on the TCR CDR3. Each CDR3 protein gets one entry after TCRdb re-called the multiplex PCR reads with MiXCR. The profile covers about 160,000 distinct CDR3 sequences, with around 8.9% appearing a single time and about 20% taken by the ten largest. V was pared by 2 bases and J by 2 bases, with 15 bases between. The CDR3 totals 16 residues. In germline, CDR1 is MNHEY, CDR2 SMNVEV (reference sequence). Exclusion followed for patients with uncontrolled infection, other autoimmune disease, pregnancy or lactation.

This clonotype was obtained from a young woman with Graves' hyperthyroidism that later progressed to Graves' ophthalmopathy. The genes are TRBV27 and TRBJ1-2; D remains ambiguous. Sequencing was performed on blood. The CDR3 DNA is TGTGCCAGCAGTTTAAGGTTCTCTTCAAGGAACTATGGCTACACCTTC. It codes for CASSLRFSSRNYGYTF.